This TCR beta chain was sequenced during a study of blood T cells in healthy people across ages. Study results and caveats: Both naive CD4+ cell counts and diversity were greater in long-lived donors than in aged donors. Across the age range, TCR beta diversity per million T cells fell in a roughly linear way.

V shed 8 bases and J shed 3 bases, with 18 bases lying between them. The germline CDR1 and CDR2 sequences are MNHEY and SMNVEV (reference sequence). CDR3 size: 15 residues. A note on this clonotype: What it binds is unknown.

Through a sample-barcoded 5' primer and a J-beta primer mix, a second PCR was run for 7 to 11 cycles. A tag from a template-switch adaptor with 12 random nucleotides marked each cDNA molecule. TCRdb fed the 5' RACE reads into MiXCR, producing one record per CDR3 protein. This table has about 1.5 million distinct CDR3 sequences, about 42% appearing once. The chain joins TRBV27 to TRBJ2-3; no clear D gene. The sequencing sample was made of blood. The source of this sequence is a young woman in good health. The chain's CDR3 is CASCLRGVGTDTQYF. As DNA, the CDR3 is TGTGCCAGCTGCTTGAGAGGAGTCGGGACAGATACGCAGTATTTT.